This T cell receptor beta chain appears in the sequencing data of a study of T cells after yellow fever vaccination (dated by TCRdb to about 2019). Regarding the study in general: The SMART-Seq v4 Ultra Low Input RNA kit was used to prepare libraries from fractions with low cell numbers. To track T-cell clones before and after primary and booster YFV17D yellow fever vaccination, bulk TCR alpha and beta repertoires were sequenced longitudinally. The cohort comprised two healthy male donors, one aged 18 to 29 and one aged 30 to 40 years. Blood was collected at multiple timepoints before and after primary and secondary immunization, and bulk PBMC replicates and cell subsets were isolated. Results the study describes overall, beyond this receptor: Computational filtering was required because FACS-sorted repertoires could contain abundant contaminating clonotypes from the bulk population. Only two donors were included in the study, so the extent to which the findings can be generalized is limited. A small fraction of clonotypes showed up in both the CD4 and CD8 compartments, probably as a result of convergent recombination. Compared with the primary T-cell response, the secondary T-cell response was faster but weaker, reaching its peak on day 5 rather than on day 15. Most clones expanded after primary vaccination were re-detected after the booster (almost 98% of CD4 and around 86% of CD8), suggesting broad memory maintenance.

This clonotype occurred many times. What antigen it recognizes has not been identified. No much larger clone is present one base from it, and per-base qualities are unavailable. The meaning of the sample's treatment or condition label: live attenuated yellow fever vaccine strain. A standard Ficoll-Paque protocol was used to isolate PBMCs from peripheral blood. Dynabeads CD4 and CD8 positive selection kits were used to isolate the CD4 and CD8 T-cell fractions. RNA was extracted with TriZol from bulk PBMCs, CD4 and CD8 fractions, and dextramer-positive and dextramer-negative fractions. Counted from cysteine to phenylalanine, this CDR3 has 17 amino acids. Just CDR3 DNA is preserved here, 51 bases in frame from base 1. The junction shows trimming of 1 base on V and 1 base on J, and the gene matches do not reach 6 bases of it. For CDR1 and CDR2, the germline V gene lists MGHRA and YSYEKL. The sample was run on an Illumina NovaSeq 6000. TCR cDNA was synthesized by 5'RACE template switching, which introduced a universal primer site and unique molecular identifiers. Priming of cDNA synthesis was performed from both the TCR alpha and TCR beta constant segments. Libraries were amplified in two PCR steps, with sample barcodes and sequencing adapters added in the second step. Sequencing of libraries was done on Illumina HiSeq 2500 (2x100 bp) or NovaSeq (2x150 bp). The study's processing was this. MIGEC handled demultiplexing of reads and collapsing into UMI consensus sequences, while MiXCR performed V(D)J alignment. Using edgeR on replicate PBMC samples, clonotypes were called vaccine-responding if FDR was below 0.01 and the log2 fold change was above 5 up to day 15. Bulk clonotypes were assigned CD4 or CD8 identity according to which sequenced CD4 or CD8 repertoire held them at higher abundance. TCRdb reprocessing: public reads trimmed at Q25 with fastp, clones called with MiXCR, in-frame beta chains kept. Here each entry gathers all rows of one CDR3 protein and keeps the most common genes and DNA. TCRdb, not the original authors, processed these V and J calls. For this sample there are about 200,000 distinct CDR3 sequences; under 3.5% appear just once. Of the sample, 3.2% is held by the ten largest clones.

The receptor was derived from a man aged 18 to 29 who received the YFV17D yellow fever vaccine. Rearrangement joined TRBV4-1 to TRBJ2-4, with 8 middle bases fitting TRBD1. Specimen: CD4+ T cells sorted from PBMCs, collected 10 days after the yellow fever booster vaccination. The base sequence is TGCGCCAGCAGCCAAGGGAGACAGGGGACCGCCAAAAACATTCAGTACTTC. This sequence encodes CASSQGRQGTAKNIQYF.